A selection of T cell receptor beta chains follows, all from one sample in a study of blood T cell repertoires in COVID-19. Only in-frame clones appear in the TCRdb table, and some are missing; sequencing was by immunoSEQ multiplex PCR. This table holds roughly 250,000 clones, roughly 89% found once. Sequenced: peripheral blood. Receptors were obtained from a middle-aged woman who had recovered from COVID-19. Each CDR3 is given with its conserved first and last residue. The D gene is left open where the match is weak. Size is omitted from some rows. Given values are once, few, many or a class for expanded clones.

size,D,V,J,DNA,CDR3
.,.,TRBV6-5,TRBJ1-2,TGTGCCAGCAGGCAGGGGTTATGGGGCTATGGCTACACCTTC,CASRQGLWGYGYTF
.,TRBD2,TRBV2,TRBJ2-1,TGTGCCAGCAGTCGTTCCGGGACTAGCGGGGGGGAATCCTACAATGAGCAGTTCTTC,CASSRSGTSGGESYNEQFF
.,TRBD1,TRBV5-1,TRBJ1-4,TGCGCCAGCAGCTTAGGGACAGGGTATGAAAAACTGTTTTTT,CASSLGTGYEKLFF
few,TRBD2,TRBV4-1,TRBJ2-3,TGCGCCAGCAGTCCTGGACTAGCGGGGGGGCTAGATACGCAGTATTTT,CASSPGLAGGLDTQYF
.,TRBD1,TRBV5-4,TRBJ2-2,TGTGCCAGCAGCTCGGGACAGGACACCGGGGAGCTGTTTTTT,CASSSGQDTGELFF
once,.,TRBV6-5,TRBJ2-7,TGTGCCAGCACCGCCCAGGGGAGTACCTACGAGCAGTACTTC,CASTAQGSTYEQYF
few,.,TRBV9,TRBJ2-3,TGTGCCAGCAGTTACGACAGGAGCACAGATACGCAGTATTTT,CASSYDRSTDTQYF
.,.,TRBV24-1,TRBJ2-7,TGTGCCACCAGTGACCCCACAGGCTACGAGCAGTACTTC,CATSDPTGYEQYF
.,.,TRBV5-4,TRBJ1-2,TGTGCCAGCAGCCCCGTAGGAAGGGAGGGCTACACCTTC,CASSPVGREGYTF
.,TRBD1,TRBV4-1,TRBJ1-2,TGCGCCAGCAGCCAAACCCCGACAGGGTACGACTATGGCTACACCTTC,CASSQTPTGYDYGYTF
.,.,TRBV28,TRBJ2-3,TGTGCCAGCACCTGGCGGGACAGCACAGATACGCAGTATTTT,CASTWRDSTDTQYF
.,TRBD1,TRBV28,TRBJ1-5,TGTGCCAGCAGTTTACCACAGGGGTTTCTGGGGAGCAATCAGCCCCAGCATTTT,CASSLPQGFLGSNQPQHF
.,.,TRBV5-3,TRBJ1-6,TGTGCCAGAAGCGTACCCACAGCGGATAATTCACCCCTCCACTTT,CARSVPTADNSPLHF
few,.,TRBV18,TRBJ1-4,TGTGCCAGCTCGTCACAGGGTGGGGGAAATGAAAAACTGTTTTTT,CASSSQGGGNEKLFF
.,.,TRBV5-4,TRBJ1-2,TGTGCCAGCAGCTTTATGGGGAGCTATGGCTACACCTTC,CASSFMGSYGYTF
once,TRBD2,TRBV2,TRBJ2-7,TGTGCCAGCAGGGTCTGGACTAGCTCTAAGGACGAGCAGTACTTC,CASRVWTSSKDEQYF
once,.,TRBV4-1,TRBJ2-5,TGCGCCAGCAGCCAAGACAGGGGATCGGCGACCCAGTACTTC,CASSQDRGSATQYF
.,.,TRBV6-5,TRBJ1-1,TGTGCCAGCAAACCTACAGGGTGGGACACTGAAGCTTTCTTT,CASKPTGWDTEAFF
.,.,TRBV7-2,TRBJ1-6,TGTGCCAGCAGCTTACCGACAGAAAGGTCACCCCTCCACTTT,CASSLPTERSPLHF
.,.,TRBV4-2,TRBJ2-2,TGTGCCAGCAGCCACGGGACAACTAACACCGGGGAGCTGTTTTTT,CASSHGTTNTGELFF
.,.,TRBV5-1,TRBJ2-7,TGCGCCAGCAGCATGCACCCGGGACTGAGCTACGAGCAGTACTTC,CASSMHPGLSYEQYF
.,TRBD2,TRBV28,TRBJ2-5,TGTGCCAGCAGGCTAGCGGGGGTACCTGAATTGGGGACCCAGTACTTC,CASRLAGVPELGTQYF
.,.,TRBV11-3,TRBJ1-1,TGTGCCAGCAGCGGCCGGGTCTACACTGAAGCTTTCTTT,CASSGRVYTEAFF
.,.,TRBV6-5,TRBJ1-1,TGTGCCAGCAGAACGCTCGGGGGGGTACCTGAAGCTTTCTTT,CASRTLGGVPEAFF
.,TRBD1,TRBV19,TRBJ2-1,TGTGCCAGTGCCACAGGGGGTGGTCACAATGAGCAGTTCTTC,CASATGGGHNEQFF
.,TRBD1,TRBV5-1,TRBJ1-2,TGCGCCAGCAGCGAGGACAGGGAGCTAAACTATGGCTACACCTTC,CASSEDRELNYGYTF
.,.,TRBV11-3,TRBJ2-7,TGTGCCAGCAGCTTGGAGGGCTACGAGCAGTACTTC,CASSLEGYEQYF
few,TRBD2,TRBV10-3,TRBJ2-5,TGTGCCATCAACAATAGCGGGGGGGAGACCCAGTACTTC,CAINNSGGETQYF
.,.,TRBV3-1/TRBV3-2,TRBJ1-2,TGTGCCAGCAGCCAAGGACGTGGAGGCGGCTCGTCTCGCGGCTACACCTTC,CASSQGRGGGSSRGYTF
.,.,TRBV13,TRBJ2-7,TGTGCCAGCAGCCCCCGCCAGGGGCGCCACGAGCAGTACTTC,CASSPRQGRHEQYF
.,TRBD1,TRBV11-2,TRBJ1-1,TGTGCCAGCAGCTTTACCGGGACAGGTTCGAACACTGAAGCTTTCTTT,CASSFTGTGSNTEAFF
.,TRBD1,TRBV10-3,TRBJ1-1,TGTGCCATCAGTGAGTGGGGGACACAGGGGCCTAAGAACACTGAAGCTTTCTTT,CAISEWGTQGPKNTEAFF
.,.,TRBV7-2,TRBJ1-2,TGTGCCAGCAGCTTGACCGGGACACATAACTATGGCTACACCTTC,CASSLTGTHNYGYTF
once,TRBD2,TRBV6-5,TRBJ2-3,TGTGCCAGCGGAACTAGCGTAAGCACAGATACGCAGTATTTT,CASGTSVSTDTQYF
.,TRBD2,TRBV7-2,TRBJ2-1,TGTGCCAGCAGAGGTTCCGAGCGGGGGCCGTACAATGAGCAGTTCTTC,CASRGSERGPYNEQFF
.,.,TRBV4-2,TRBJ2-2,TGTGCCAGCAGCCAAGGAGCAGGGGCCGGGGAGCTGTTTTTT,CASSQGAGAGELFF
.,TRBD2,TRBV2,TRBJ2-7,TGTGCCAGCAGGAGGGATAGCGGGGCCTACGAGCAGTACTTC,CASRRDSGAYEQYF
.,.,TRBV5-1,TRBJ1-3,TGCGCCAGCAGCCCGGGGGATTCTGGAAACACCATATATTTT,CASSPGDSGNTIYF
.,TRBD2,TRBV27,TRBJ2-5,TGTGCCAGCAGGCCCTTACTAGCGGGGGCCTTCCAAGAGACCCAGTACTTC,CASRPLLAGAFQETQYF
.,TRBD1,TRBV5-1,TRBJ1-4,TGCGCCAGCCGACGAGGGGGCAGGACTAATGAAAAACTGTTTTTT,CASRRGGRTNEKLFF
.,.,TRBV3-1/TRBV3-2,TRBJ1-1,TGTGCCAGCAGCCAAGGAAACGGTGAAGCTTTCTTT,CASSQGNGEAFF
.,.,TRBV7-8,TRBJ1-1,TGTGCCAGCAGCTTACGGGATCGGGGGGAAGCTTTCTTT,CASSLRDRGEAFF
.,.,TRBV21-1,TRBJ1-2,TGTGCCAGCAGCAAAGCCAGGGGGCATGGCTACACCTTC,CASSKARGHGYTF
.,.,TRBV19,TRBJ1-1,TGTGCCAGTACCCGGGGGGTGGTCACTGAAGCTTTCTTT,CASTRGVVTEAFF
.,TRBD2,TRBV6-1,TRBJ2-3,TGTGCCAGCAGTGAGTGGCTAGCGGGGGTCGCAGATACGCAGTATTTT,CASSEWLAGVADTQYF
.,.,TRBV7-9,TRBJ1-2,TGTGCCAGCAGCTTGCCGGGACAACCTAACTATGGCTACACCTTC,CASSLPGQPNYGYTF
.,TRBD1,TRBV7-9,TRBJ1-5,TGTGCCAGCAGTACAGGGGATTTCGGTCAGCCCCAGCATTTT,CASSTGDFGQPQHF
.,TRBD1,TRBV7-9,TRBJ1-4,TGTGCCAGCAGCACCGGGACAGGGAATGAAAAACTGTTTTTT,CASSTGTGNEKLFF
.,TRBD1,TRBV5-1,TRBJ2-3,TGCGCCAGCAGCTCGTACTCGACAGGGGGCTCGACAGATACGCAGTATTTT,CASSSYSTGGSTDTQYF
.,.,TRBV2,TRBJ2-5,TGTGCCAGCAGTGCAGGGGCCGAGACCCAGTACTTC,CASSAGAETQYF
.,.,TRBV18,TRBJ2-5,TGTGCCAGCTCACCACCTTCGACTTACCAAGAGACCCAGTACTTC,CASSPPSTYQETQYF
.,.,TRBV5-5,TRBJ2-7,TGTGCCAGCAGCTCATTGGGGCCCCTTTCCGAGCAGTACTTC,CASSSLGPLSEQYF
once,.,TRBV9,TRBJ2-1,TGTGCCAGCAGCGTAGTGACAGGTTACAATGAGCAGTTCTTC,CASSVVTGYNEQFF
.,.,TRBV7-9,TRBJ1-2,TGTGCCAGCACCCCAGGAGGGAGGGGCTACACCTTC,CASTPGGRGYTF
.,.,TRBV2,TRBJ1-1,TGTGCCAGCACCAGGGGCTTGAACACTGAAGCTTTCTTT,CASTRGLNTEAFF